This TCR beta chain was recorded in a study of graft-versus-host responses after intestinal transplantation. CDR3 size: 18 residues. Germline CDR1 reads SGHAT; CDR2 reads FQNNGV. V trimming: 8 bases; J trimming: 0 bases; junction bases outside the gene matches: 17. Regarding this clone: The antigen is not known.

Repertoires were generated with immunoSEQ multiplex PCR, while TCRdb's copy carries only in-frame clones and drops some. Of some 85,000 clones in the sample, around 87% were seen once. The chain is built from TRBV11-2 and TRBJ2-5; the match to TRBD1 covers 8 bases. The clonotype was recovered from a human donor who was the organ donor for an intestinal transplant. The input for sequencing was unstimulated CD8+ T cells sorted from spleen or lymph node cells, taken before transplant. CDR3 in amino acids: CASSYRRVDRGYQETQYF. In nucleotides, the CDR3 is TGTGCCAGCTCGTATCGTCGGGTAGACAGGGGTTACCAAGAGACCCAGTACTTC.